The present T cell receptor beta chain was sequenced within a study of blood T cell repertoires in COVID-19. Original processing methods: By means of reference gene primer amplification, nucleated cell counts were estimated. Generated by immunoSEQ multiplex PCR, the TCRdb table keeps only in-frame clones and is missing some. The D gene and trimming were derived from the DNA, and the V and J assignments and clone size from that table. The repertoire holds around 370,000 clones, with 88% as singletons. Trimming removed 5 bases from V and 5 bases from J, with 13 bases in between. The CDR3 sequence is 13 residues long. Germline CDR1 reads GTSNPN; CDR2 reads SVGIG (reference sequence). Recovered status applied to Cohort 3 donors who had two consecutive negative PCRs. It also applied to those with clearance or with symptom resolution.

This sequence joins TRBV30 and TRBJ1-5; TRBD1 is a possible D gene (5 bases). Sequencing was performed on PBMCs or T cells enriched from blood (not recorded which). The TCR sequence derives from a woman under 30 who had recovered from COVID-19. The CDR3 region has the DNA TGTGCCTGGTGGGCCGGGGGGGATCAGCCCCAGCATTTT. Translation: CAWWAGGDQPQHF.